This T cell receptor (beta chain) was identified in a study of blood T cell repertoires in COVID-19. In the study overall: Spain, Italy and the United States supplied samples that represented acute and convalescent COVID-19. PBMCs, B-cell-depleted T cells, or T cells were the source of the cDNA or gDNA that made up the material.

In the study's own analysis: For nucleated cells, counts were estimated from reference gene primer amplification. Using immunoSEQ multiplex PCR, the repertoire was profiled, and TCRdb retains in-frame clones only, with some absent. V and J calls and clone size follow that table, whereas D and trimming were derived from the DNA. The top ten hold under 2% of the sample, which has 95,000 to 130,000 clones, over 75% seen once. CDR3 size: 13 residues. Germline V CDR1 and CDR2: MNHEY, SVGEGT. Trimming removed 2 bases at V and 3 bases at J, with 8 bases between. The chain combines TRBV6-2 or TRBV6-3 with TRBJ2-7; no definite D call. The receptor comes from a human donor with active COVID-19. The donor label of this sample is uncertain. The sequenced sample was peripheral blood. The DNA for the CDR3 is TGTGCCAGCAGTTACCCGGAGATCTACGAGCAGTACTTC. It encodes CASSYPEIYEQYF.